Listed below are T cell receptor beta chains from one sample, sequenced in a study of T cell changes during pregnancy in multiple sclerosis. TCRdb's table, derived via immunoSEQ multiplex PCR, lists solely in-frame clones and lacks some. This sample yields 71,000 or so clones, of which more than 90% are seen a single time; approximately 1.1% belongs to the top ten. Here the sequenced sample was peripheral blood, taken in the third trimester of pregnancy. These receptors came from a female donor with multiple sclerosis, enrolled in a pregnancy study. The CDR3 runs from the conserved cysteine through the conserved F or W. The D gene is left open where the match is weak. For some rows the clone size is stated as once, few or many, or as a class when expanded; others skip it.

d_call | j_call | v_call | clone_size | cdr3_nt | cdr3_aa
TRBD2 | TRBJ2-1 | TRBV5-4 | . | TGTGCCAGCAGCTCGGGACTAGCGGGGTTCAATGAGCAGTTCTTC | CASSSGLAGFNEQFF
TRBD2 | TRBJ2-5 | TRBV4-2 | . | TGTGCCAGCAGCCAAGGGGGACTAGCGGGAGTTTGGGGAGAGACCCAGTACTTC | CASSQGGLAGVWGETQYF
TRBD1 | TRBJ1-1 | TRBV5-1 | . | TGCGCCAGCAGCTTACGACAGGGGATAGGAGGGACTGAAGCTTTCTTT | CASSLRQGIGGTEAFF
. | TRBJ1-2 | TRBV18 | . | TGTGCCAGCTCCCCCGACAGGTCCAACTATGGCTACACCTTC | CASSPDRSNYGYTF
TRBD1 | TRBJ2-1 | TRBV5-1 | . | TGCGCCAGCAGCCTACCCTCTGGACAGGCTCGTTACAATGAGCAGTTCTTC | CASSLPSGQARYNEQFF
TRBD1 | TRBJ1-2 | TRBV5-1 | . | TGCGCCAGCAGCCGCGGACAGGCTAACTATGGCTACACCTTC | CASSRGQANYGYTF
TRBD1 | TRBJ1-2 | TRBV27 | . | TGTGCCAGCAGCTCCCGACAGGGGATCTATGGCTACACCTTC | CASSSRQGIYGYTF
. | TRBJ2-1 | TRBV7-2 | . | TGTGCCAGCAGCTTAGTTCCCGGCGGGAATCAGTTCTTC | CASSLVPGGNQFF
. | TRBJ2-7 | TRBV10-3 | . | TGTGCCATCACCGCTGACAGAACCTACGAGCAGTACTTC | CAITADRTYEQYF
. | TRBJ2-5 | TRBV19 | . | TGTGCCAGTAGTATTTCCGGGGGGCGAATAGAGACCCAGTACTTC | CASSISGGRIETQYF
. | TRBJ2-5 | TRBV10-3 | . | TGTGCCATCAGGGACAGTATTAAAGAGACCCAGTACTTC | CAIRDSIKETQYF
TRBD1 | TRBJ2-2 | TRBV7-3 | once | TGTGCCAGCAGACCCACAGGGGCCACCGGGGAGCTGTTTTTT | CASRPTGATGELFF
. | TRBJ1-2 | TRBV11-2 | once | TGTGCCAGCAGCTCGCCTACCTCAGGGGATAGCTATGGCTACACCTTC | CASSSPTSGDSYGYTF
TRBD1 | TRBJ1-4 | TRBV4-3 | . | TGCGCCAGCAGCCCGGACAGGGACGGGGCAGGGGGTAATGAAAAACTGTTTTTT | CASSPDRDGAGGNEKLFF
TRBD2 | TRBJ2-1 | TRBV19 | . | TGTGCCAGTAGTCCTAGAGCGGGAGGGAGGAATGAGCAGTTCTTC | CASSPRAGGRNEQFF
TRBD1 | TRBJ2-7 | TRBV5-1 | . | TGCGCCAGCAGGCAAGGGACAGGGAACTCCTACGAGCAGTACTTC | CASRQGTGNSYEQYF
TRBD2 | TRBJ2-1 | TRBV11-2 | . | TGTGCCAGCAGCTTATATTACGCGGGAGGGCATTACAATGAGCAGTTCTTC | CASSLYYAGGHYNEQFF
. | TRBJ2-3 | TRBV6-6 | . | TGTGCCAGCACCATAAGGGGCCTCACAGATACGCAGTATTTT | CASTIRGLTDTQYF
. | TRBJ2-7 | TRBV28 | . | TGTGCCAGCACCCAGGGAGGCTACGAGCAGTACTTC | CASTQGGYEQYF
. | TRBJ2-2 | TRBV6-5 | . | TGTGCCAGCACGATTGGACTATTGAACACCGGGGAGCTGTTTTTT | CASTIGLLNTGELFF
. | TRBJ2-7 | TRBV11-2 | once | TGTGCCAGCAGCCGAGTATACGAGCAGTACTTC | CASSRVYEQYF
TRBD2 | TRBJ2-1 | TRBV27 | . | TGTGCCAGCAGTTCGTACCTAACTCAGCGGGAGGGCGGGAATGAGCAGTTCTTC | CASSSYLTQREGGNEQFF
TRBD2 | TRBJ2-3 | TRBV6-4 | . | TGTGCCAGCAGTGACGGGAGGGCTAGCACAGATACGCAGTATTTT | CASSDGRASTDTQYF
. | TRBJ1-1 | TRBV19 | . | TGTGCCAGTAGTGCGGGGATTGTGGGCACTGAAGCTTTCTTT | CASSAGIVGTEAFF
. | TRBJ2-7 | TRBV5-4 | . | TGTGCCAGCAGCCCGGACAGCATATGGTCCTACGAGCAGTACTTC | CASSPDSIWSYEQYF
TRBD1 | TRBJ1-5 | TRBV7-2 | . | TGTGCCAGCAGCTTGGACAGGGGCGGTAGGCAGCCCCAGCATTTT | CASSLDRGGRQPQHF
TRBD1 | TRBJ1-1 | TRBV4-1 | . | TGCGCCAGCAGCCAATACAGGGGCACTGAAGCTTTCTTT | CASSQYRGTEAFF
. | TRBJ1-4 | TRBV5-5 | . | TGTGCCAGCAGCTTGGAATGGGGCGCCGAAAAACTGTTTTTT | CASSLEWGAEKLFF
. | TRBJ1-5 | TRBV27 | . | TGTGCCAGCAGCGGACAGATTGATCAGCCCCAGCATTTT | CASSGQIDQPQHF
TRBD2 | TRBJ2-7 | TRBV7-9 | . | TGTGCCAGCAGCTTAACTAGCGGGAGCTACGAGCAGTACTTC | CASSLTSGSYEQYF
. | TRBJ2-7 | TRBV5-6 | . | TGTGCCAGCAACCCAGGAGCGGCCTCCTACGAGCAGTACTTC | CASNPGAASYEQYF
TRBD1 | TRBJ2-7 | TRBV10-3 | . | TGTGCCATCCGGACAGGGAACGAGCAGTACTTC | CAIRTGNEQYF
TRBD1 | TRBJ1-4 | TRBV11-2 | . | TGTGCCAGCAGCTGGGAGGGACAGGGTGATGAAAAACTGTTTTTT | CASSWEGQGDEKLFF
TRBD2 | TRBJ2-3 | TRBV27 | . | TGTGCCAGCAGTCCTCTAGCGGGAGGGCCCGCAGATACGCAGTATTTT | CASSPLAGGPADTQYF
TRBD1 | TRBJ2-1 | TRBV7-3 | . | TGTGCCAGCAGCCCAAGACAGGGGATGTACAATGAGCAGTTCTTC | CASSPRQGMYNEQFF
. | TRBJ1-5 | TRBV19 | . | TGTGCCAGTAGTATAGATCGGGGAGATCAGCCCCAGCATTTT | CASSIDRGDQPQHF
TRBD2 | TRBJ2-7 | TRBV11-2 | . | TGTGCCAGCAGCTTAGAAGGTAGCGGGAGCCGATACGAGCAGTACTTC | CASSLEGSGSRYEQYF
TRBD2 | TRBJ2-7 | TRBV5-1 | . | TGCGCCAGCAGCTTTACTAGCGGGAGCCTCTACGAGCAGTACTTC | CASSFTSGSLYEQYF
. | TRBJ2-7 | TRBV13 | . | TGTGCCAGCAGCTCCGGAGGGCCGCCCTACGAGCAGTACTTC | CASSSGGPPYEQYF
TRBD2 | TRBJ2-3 | TRBV10-3 | . | TGTGCCATCAGTGATCAGCGGGAGGGAGATACGCAGTATTTT | CAISDQREGDTQYF
. | TRBJ2-1 | TRBV9 | . | TGTGCCAGCAGCGTAGTCAGTCAATACAATGAGCAGTTCTTC | CASSVVSQYNEQFF
. | TRBJ2-7 | TRBV10-2 | . | TGCGCCAGCAGTGATATCGTAAGGGGGTTGGGCGAGCAGTACTTC | CASSDIVRGLGEQYF
. | TRBJ2-2 | TRBV13 | . | TGTGCCAGCAGCCAGAACACCGGGGAGCTGTTTTTT | CASSQNTGELFF
. | TRBJ2-7 | TRBV18 | . | TGTGCCAGCTCACCCCCGGGACATCCCTACGAGCAGTACTTC | CASSPPGHPYEQYF
. | TRBJ1-1 | TRBV25-1 | few | TGTGCCAGCAGTGAAGTCGGAGCCATGAACACTGAAGCTTTCTTT | CASSEVGAMNTEAFF
TRBD2 | TRBJ2-7 | TRBV7-2 | . | TGTGCCAGCAGCCAGCTAGCGGCCTACGAGCAGTACTTC | CASSQLAAYEQYF
TRBD1 | TRBJ1-1 | TRBV19 | . | TGTGCCAGTAACCCAACCCGCCTTGGGACAGGGACTTCTGAAGCTTTCTTT | CASNPTRLGTGTSEAFF
TRBD1 | TRBJ2-6 | TRBV18 | . | TGTGCCAGCTCACCAGGGACAGGGGGGAGCTCTGGGGCCAACGTCCTGACTTTC | CASSPGTGGSSGANVLTF
. | TRBJ2-5 | TRBV7-9 | . | TGTGCCAGCAGCTTAGCGGGCCACCAAGAGACCCAGTACTTC | CASSLAGHQETQYF
. | TRBJ1-5 | TRBV7-9 | . | TGTGCCAGCAGCTTTGGCAGGGACTCCTTTTCCTACAATCAGCCCCAGCATTTT | CASSFGRDSFSYNQPQHF
TRBD2 | TRBJ2-4 | TRBV28 | . | TGTGCCAGCAGTGTCTCCTCGGGACTAGCGGGAGCACTAGCCAAAAACATTCAGTACTTC | CASSVSSGLAGALAKNIQYF
TRBD1 | TRBJ1-3 | TRBV19 | once | TGTGCCAGTGTAAACTCCCGGGACAGGGCTGGAAACACCATATATTTT | CASVNSRDRAGNTIYF
. | TRBJ1-5 | TRBV2 | . | TGTGCCAGCAGTGACCAGGGTGATCAGCCCCAGCATTTT | CASSDQGDQPQHF
TRBD2 | TRBJ2-1 | TRBV9 | . | TGTGCCAGCAGCGTGGGACTAGCGGACAATGAGCAGTTCTTC | CASSVGLADNEQFF